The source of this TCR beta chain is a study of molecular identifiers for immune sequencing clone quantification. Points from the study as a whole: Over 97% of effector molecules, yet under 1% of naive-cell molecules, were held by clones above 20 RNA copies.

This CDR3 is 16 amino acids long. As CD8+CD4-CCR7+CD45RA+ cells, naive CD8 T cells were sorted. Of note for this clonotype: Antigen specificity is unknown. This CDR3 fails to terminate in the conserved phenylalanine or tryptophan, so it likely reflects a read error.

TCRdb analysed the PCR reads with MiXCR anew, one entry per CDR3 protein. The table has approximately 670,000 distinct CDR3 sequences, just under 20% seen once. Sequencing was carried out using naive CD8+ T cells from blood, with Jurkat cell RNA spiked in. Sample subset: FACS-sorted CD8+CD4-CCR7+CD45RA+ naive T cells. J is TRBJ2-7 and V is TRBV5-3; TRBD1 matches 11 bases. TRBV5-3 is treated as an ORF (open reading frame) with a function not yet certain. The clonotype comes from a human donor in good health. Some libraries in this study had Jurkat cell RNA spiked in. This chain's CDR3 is CASSLAEGTGGYEQYS. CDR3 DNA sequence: TGTGCCAGCAGCTTGGCCGAAGGGACAGGGGGCTACGAGCAGTACTCC.